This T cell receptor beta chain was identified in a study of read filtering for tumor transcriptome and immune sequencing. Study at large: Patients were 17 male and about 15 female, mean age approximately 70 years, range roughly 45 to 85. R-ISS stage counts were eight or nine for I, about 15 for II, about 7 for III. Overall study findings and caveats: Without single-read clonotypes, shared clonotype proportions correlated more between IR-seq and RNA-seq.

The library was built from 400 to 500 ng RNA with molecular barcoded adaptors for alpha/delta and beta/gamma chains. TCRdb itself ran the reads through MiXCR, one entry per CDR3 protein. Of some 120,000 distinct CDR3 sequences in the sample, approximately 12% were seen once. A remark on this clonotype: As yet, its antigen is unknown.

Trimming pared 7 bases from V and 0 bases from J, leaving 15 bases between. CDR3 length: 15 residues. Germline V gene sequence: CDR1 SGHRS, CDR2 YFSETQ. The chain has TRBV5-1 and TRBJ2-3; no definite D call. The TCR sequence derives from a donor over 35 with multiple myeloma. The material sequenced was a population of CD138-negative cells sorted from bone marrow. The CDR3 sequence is CASATDVTSTDTQYF. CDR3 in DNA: TGCGCCAGCGCCACAGACGTCACTAGCACAGATACGCAGTATTTT.